The sample holds many counts of the clone carrying this T cell receptor (beta chain). Its antigen is currently unknown. The CDR3 sequence is 13 residues long. The V end lost 6 bases, the J end lost 0 bases, and 8 bases lay between the germline ends. The germline gives CDR1 MNHNS, CDR2 SASEGT. These data come from a study of identical twins. Study outcomes and limitations: Cord blood beta clonotypes present at high abundance carried fewer insertions; no such pattern appeared in memory repertoires. Interpretation of the results relied on cross-sectional statistical analysis and not on following the same donors.

Carrying unique molecular identifiers, the cDNA also gained a universal primer site through template switching. TCRdb used MiXCR to reprocess the 5' RACE reads, holding one entry per CDR3 protein. The table records approximately 670,000 distinct CDR3 sequences, roughly 6.2% of them present only once. The V and J genes are TRBV6-1 and TRBJ1-1; D remains ambiguous. The sequencing input was naive T cells sorted from blood. The source of this sequence is a man younger than 30 in good health. CDR3 protein: CASRPSMNTEAFF. CDR3 DNA: TGTGCCAGCAGACCCTCCATGAACACTGAAGCTTTCTTT.